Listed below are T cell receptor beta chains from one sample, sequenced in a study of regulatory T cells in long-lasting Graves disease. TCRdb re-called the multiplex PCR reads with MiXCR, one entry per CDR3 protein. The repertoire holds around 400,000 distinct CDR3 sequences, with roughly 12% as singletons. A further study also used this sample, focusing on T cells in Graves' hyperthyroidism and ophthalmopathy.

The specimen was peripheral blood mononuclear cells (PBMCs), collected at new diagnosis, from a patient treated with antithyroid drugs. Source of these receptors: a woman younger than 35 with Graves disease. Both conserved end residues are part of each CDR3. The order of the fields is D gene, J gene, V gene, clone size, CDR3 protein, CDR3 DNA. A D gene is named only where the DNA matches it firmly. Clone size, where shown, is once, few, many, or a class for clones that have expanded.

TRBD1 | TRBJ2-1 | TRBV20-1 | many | CSARTRDSSYNEQFF | TGCAGTGCTAGAACCCGGGACAGCTCCTACAATGAGCAGTTCTTC
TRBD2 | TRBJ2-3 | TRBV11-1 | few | CASSSPLAGYTDTQYF | TGTGCCAGCAGCTCCCCACTAGCGGGATACACAGATACGCAGTATTTT
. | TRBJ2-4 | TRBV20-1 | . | CSASPLEGGSYIQYF | TGCAGTGCTAGTCCGCTCGAGGGGGGATCCTACATTCAGTACTTC
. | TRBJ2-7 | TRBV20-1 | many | CSARDPVGLRSYEQYF | TGCAGTGCTAGAGATCCGGTGGGACTCCGGTCCTACGAGCAGTACTTC
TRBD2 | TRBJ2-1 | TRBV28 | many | CASSSPGSGTNNEQFF | TGTGCCAGCAGTTCCCCTGGTAGCGGGACTAACAATGAGCAGTTCTTC
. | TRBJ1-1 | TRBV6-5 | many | CASSYRRFMNTEAFF | TGTGCCAGCAGTTACAGGAGGTTCATGAACACTGAAGCTTTCTTT
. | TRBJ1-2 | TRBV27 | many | CASSIRASNYGYTF | TGTGCCAGCAGCATAAGGGCCTCAAACTATGGCTACACCTTC
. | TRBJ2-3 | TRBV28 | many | CASSLGSHTQYF | TGTGCCAGCAGTTTAGGGTCACATACGCAGTATTTT
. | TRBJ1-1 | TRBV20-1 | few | CSAHKGGLNTEAFF | TGCAGTGCTCACAAGGGGGGATTGAACACTGAAGCTTTCTTT
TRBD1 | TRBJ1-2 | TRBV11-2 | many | CASSLGTAGYTF | TGTGCCAGCAGTTTAGGGACAGCTGGCTACACCTTC
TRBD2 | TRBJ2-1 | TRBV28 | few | CASSPLAGGHRGDEQFF | TGTGCCAGCAGCCCCTTGGCGGGAGGGCACCGGGGAGATGAGCAGTTCTTC
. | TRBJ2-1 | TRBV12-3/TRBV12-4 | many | CASSLARRQYNEQFF | TGTGCCAGCAGTTTAGCGCGACGCCAGTACAATGAGCAGTTCTTC
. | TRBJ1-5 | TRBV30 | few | CAWSVQGHQPQHF | TGTGCCTGGAGTGTACAGGGACATCAGCCCCAGCATTTT
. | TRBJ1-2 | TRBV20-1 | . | CSAPARDGTRYGYTF | TGCAGTGCTCCAGCCCGGGACGGAACCCGCTATGGCTACACCTTC
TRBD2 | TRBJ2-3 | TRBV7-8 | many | CASSPWSSGRAIDTQYF | TGTGCCAGCAGCCCGTGGTCTAGCGGGAGGGCCATAGATACGCAGTATTTT
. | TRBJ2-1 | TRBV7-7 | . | CASSPGLGRREQFF | TGTGCTAGCAGCCCGGGACTCGGAAGAAGGGAGCAGTTCTTC
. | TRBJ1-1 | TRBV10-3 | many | CAISPLRGSSNTEAFF | TGTGCCATCAGCCCACTTCGCGGTTCATCGAACACTGAAGCTTTCTTT
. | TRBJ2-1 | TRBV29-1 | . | CSTGGDMNSYNEQFF | TGCAGCACTGGTGGAGACATGAACTCCTACAATGAGCAGTTCTTC
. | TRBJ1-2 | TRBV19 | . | CASRRSGGGSYGYTF | TGTGCCAGTAGAAGAAGTGGGGGGGGATCCTATGGCTACACCTTC
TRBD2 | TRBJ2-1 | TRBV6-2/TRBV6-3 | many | CASSYHIGAGRDNEQFF | TGTGCCAGCAGTTACCACATAGGAGCGGGGAGAGATAATGAGCAGTTCTTC
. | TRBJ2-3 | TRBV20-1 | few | CSARGPGDAWDTQYF | TGCAGTGCTAGAGGGCCGGGAGACGCTTGGGATACGCAGTATTTT
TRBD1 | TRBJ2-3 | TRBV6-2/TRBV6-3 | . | CASSWGQGADTQYF | TGTGCCAGCAGTTGGGGACAGGGGGCAGATACGCAGTATTTT
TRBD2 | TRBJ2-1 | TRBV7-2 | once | CASSPLGGNCNEQFF | TGTGCCAGCAGCCCCCTGGGAGGGAATTGCAATGAGCAGTTCTTC
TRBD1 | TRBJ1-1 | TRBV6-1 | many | CASVQGMNTEAFF | TGTGCCAGCGTACAGGGGATGAACACCGAAGCTTTCTTT
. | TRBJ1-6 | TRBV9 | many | CASSAQVDGRNNSPLHF | TGTGCCAGCAGCGCCCAAGTTGACGGGAGGAATAATTCACCCCTCCACTTT
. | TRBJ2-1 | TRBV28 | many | CASSLSGGNAYNEQFF | TGTGCCAGCAGTTTATCTGGCGGGAACGCCTACAATGAGCAGTTCTTC
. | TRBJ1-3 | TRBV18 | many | CASSPKAGSGNTIYF | TGTGCCAGCTCACCAAAAGCAGGCTCTGGAAACACCATATATTTT
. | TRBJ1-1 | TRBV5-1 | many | CASSLDSEAFF | TGCGCCAGCAGCTTGGACAGTGAAGCTTTCTTT
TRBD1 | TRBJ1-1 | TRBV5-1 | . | CASSAPGTVNGAFF | TGCGCCAGCAGCGCCCCCGGGACAGTAAATGGAGCTTTCTTT
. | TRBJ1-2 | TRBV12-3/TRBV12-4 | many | CASSLQDKDYGYTF | TGTGCCAGCAGTTTACAGGACAAGGACTATGGCTACACCTTC
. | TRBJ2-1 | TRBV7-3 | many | CASSLIAGAANEQFF | TGTGCCAGCAGCTTAATAGCAGGGGCCGCCAATGAGCAGTTCTTC
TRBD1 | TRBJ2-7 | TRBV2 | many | CASNPGQGHPTRYEQYF | TGTGCCAGCAACCCGGGACAGGGGCATCCGACTCGCTACGAGCAGTACTTC
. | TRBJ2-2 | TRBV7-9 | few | CASSLLFTGELFF | TGTGCCAGCAGCTTGCTTTTTACCGGGGAGCTGTTTTTT
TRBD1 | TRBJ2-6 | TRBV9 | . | CASSPIGTVLSSGANVLTF | TGTGCCAGCAGCCCAATAGGGACAGTTCTAAGCTCTGGGGCCAACGTCCTGACTTTC
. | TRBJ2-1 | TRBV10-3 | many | CAISPGTPNEQFF | TGTGCCATCAGTCCCGGGACACCCAATGAGCAGTTCTTC
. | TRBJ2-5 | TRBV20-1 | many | CSARAPPGRGWETQYF | TGCAGTGCTAGAGCGCCCCCGGGCCGGGGATGGGAGACCCAGTACTTC
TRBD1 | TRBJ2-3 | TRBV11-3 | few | CASSQGALTTDTQYF | TGTGCCAGCAGTCAGGGGGCCCTTACCACAGATACGCAGTATTTT
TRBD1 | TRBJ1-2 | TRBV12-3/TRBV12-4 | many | CASSLFEGAIRGYTF | TGTGCCAGCAGTTTATTTGAGGGGGCGATTAGAGGCTACACCTTC
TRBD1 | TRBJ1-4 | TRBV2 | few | CASSPTSGGWEKLFF | TGTGCCAGCAGTCCTACCTCAGGGGGCTGGGAAAAACTGTTTTTT
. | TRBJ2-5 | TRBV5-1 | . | CASSFGHFQETQYF | TGCGCCAGCAGCTTCGGACATTTCCAAGAGACCCAGTACTTC
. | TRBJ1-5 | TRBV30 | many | CAWNPGNSNQPQHF | TGTGCCTGGAATCCAGGGAATAGCAATCAGCCCCAGCATTTT
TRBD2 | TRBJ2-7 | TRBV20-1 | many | CSARGEREAYEQYF | TGCAGTGCTAGAGGTGAGCGGGAGGCCTACGAGCAGTACTTC
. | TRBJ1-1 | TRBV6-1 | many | CASKRSAGVNVDTEAFF | TGTGCCAGCAAGAGGTCGGCGGGAGTCAATGTTGACACTGAAGCTTTCTTT
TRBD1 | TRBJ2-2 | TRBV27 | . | CASSWDRASTGELFF | TGTGCCAGCAGTTGGGACAGGGCAAGCACCGGGGAGCTGTTTTTT
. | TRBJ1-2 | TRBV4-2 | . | CASSQGHRERANYGYTF | TGTGCCAGCAGCCAAGGCCACAGGGAGAGGGCTAACTATGGCTACACCTTC
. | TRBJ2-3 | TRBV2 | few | CASILSDSESTDTQYF | TGTGCCAGCATCCTTTCAGACAGTGAAAGCACAGATACGCAGTATTTT
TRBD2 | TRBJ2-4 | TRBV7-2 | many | CASSLWGGAKNIQYF | TGTGCCAGCAGCTTGTGGGGGGGGGCCAAAAACATTCAGTACTTC
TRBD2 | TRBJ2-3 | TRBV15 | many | CATSTLAGGIPDTQYF | TGTGCCACCAGCACTCTAGCGGGAGGCATACCTGATACGCAGTATTTT
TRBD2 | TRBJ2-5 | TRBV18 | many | CASSPLGLAGETQYF | TGTGCCAGCTCACCACTCGGACTAGCGGGAGAGACCCAGTACTTC